This T cell receptor (beta chain) was captured in a study of T-cell memory formation after mild COVID-19. This CDR3 is 16 amino acids long. Germline V lookup: CDR1 MGHRA, CDR2 YSYEKL. The V gene end was trimmed by 1 base and the J gene end by 7 bases; junction bases not matched to a gene: 8. This clonotype was detected a few times. MiXCR, applied by TCRdb to the 5' RACE reads, yields one record per CDR3 protein. The data show roughly 160,000 distinct CDR3 sequences, with 11% seen just once and approximately 4% held by the top ten. Material for sequencing was PBMCs or a T cell subset sorted from them (not recorded which). The receptor comes from a man aged 18 to 29 who had mild COVID-19 (a few samples of this study predate the infection). Cell type and time point are not known. V is TRBV4-1 and J is TRBJ2-1; 9 nucleotides line up with TRBD1. The CDR3 here is CASSQAWTGVGNEQFF. The CDR3 DNA sequence: TGCGCCAGCAGCCAAGCATGGACAGGGGTGGGAAATGAGCAGTTCTTC.